This T cell receptor beta chain was recorded in a study of blood T cell repertoires in COVID-19. Study details: T cells, B-cell-depleted T cells, or PBMCs supplied cDNA or gDNA.

About this clone: Additional DNA sequences in this sample encode the identical CDR3.

Libraries were prepared by immunoSEQ multiplex PCR; TCRdb keeps only in-frame clonotypes and omits some of them. This table holds about 52,000 clones, roughly 89% found once. V shed 3 bases and J shed 4 bases, with 8 bases lying between them. The CDR3 loop spans 13 amino acids. The specimen sequenced was peripheral blood. The clonotype originates from a man at least 80 years old with active or convalescent COVID-19. The V call is TRBV12-3 or TRBV12-4, the J call TRBJ2-3; perhaps TRBD2 as D (6 bases). CDR3 sequence reads: CASSFGGADTQYF. For the CDR3, the DNA is TGTGCCAGCAGTTTCGGGGGAGCAGATACGCAGTATTTT.